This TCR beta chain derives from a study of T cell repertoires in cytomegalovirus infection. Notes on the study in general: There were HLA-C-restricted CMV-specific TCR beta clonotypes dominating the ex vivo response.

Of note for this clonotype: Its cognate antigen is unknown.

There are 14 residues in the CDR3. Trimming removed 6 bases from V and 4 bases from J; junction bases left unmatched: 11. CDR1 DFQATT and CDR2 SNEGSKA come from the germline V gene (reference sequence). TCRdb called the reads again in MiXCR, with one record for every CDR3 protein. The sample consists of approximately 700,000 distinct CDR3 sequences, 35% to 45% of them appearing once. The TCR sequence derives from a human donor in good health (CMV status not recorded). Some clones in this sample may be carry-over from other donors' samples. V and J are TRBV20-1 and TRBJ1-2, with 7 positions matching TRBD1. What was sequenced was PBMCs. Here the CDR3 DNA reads TGCAGTGCCCGGGGACAGTTAGTAGGCTATGGCTACACCTTC. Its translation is CSARGQLVGYGYTF.